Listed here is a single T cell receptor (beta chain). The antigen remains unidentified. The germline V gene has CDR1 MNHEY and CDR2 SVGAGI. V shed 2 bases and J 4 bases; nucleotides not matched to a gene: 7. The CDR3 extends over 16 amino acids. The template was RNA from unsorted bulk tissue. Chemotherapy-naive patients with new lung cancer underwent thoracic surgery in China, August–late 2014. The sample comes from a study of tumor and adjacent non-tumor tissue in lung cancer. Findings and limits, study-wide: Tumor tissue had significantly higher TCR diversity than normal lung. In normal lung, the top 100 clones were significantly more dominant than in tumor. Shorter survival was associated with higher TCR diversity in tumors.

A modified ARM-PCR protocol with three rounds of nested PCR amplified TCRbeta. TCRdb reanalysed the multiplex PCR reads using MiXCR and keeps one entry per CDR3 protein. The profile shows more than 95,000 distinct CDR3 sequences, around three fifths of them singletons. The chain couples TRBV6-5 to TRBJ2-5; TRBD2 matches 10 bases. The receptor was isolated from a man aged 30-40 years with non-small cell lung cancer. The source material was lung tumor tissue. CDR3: CASSYGTAGGRETQYF. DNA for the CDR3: TGTGCCAGCAGTTACGGTACAGCGGGGGGGCGAGAGACCCAGTACTTC.